The next 18 T cell receptor beta chains were all read from a single sample in a study of blood T cell repertoires in COVID-19. Using immunoSEQ multiplex PCR, the repertoire was profiled, and TCRdb retains in-frame clones only, with some absent. The table lists under 60,000 clones, about 88% of them singletons. Sample: peripheral blood. These receptors were obtained from a man in his sixties with acute or convalescent COVID-19.

V is TRBV18 and J is TRBJ2-3; no definite D call. Trimming removed 5 bases at V and 4 bases at J, with 16 bases between. There are 15 residues in the CDR3. In germline, CDR1 is KGHSH, CDR2 LQKENI. The CDR3 DNA reads as TGTGCCAGCTCAGCTACTTCATCGGTGGCAGATACGCAGTATTTT. Protein product: CASSATSSVADTQYF.

This clone was observed once. In DNA form, the CDR3 reads TGTGCCAGCAGTTCGACAGTGACGAACTCACCCCTCCACTTT. This translates into CASSSTVTNSPLHF. This chain uses TRBV7-9 with TRBJ1-6, with a possible D match to TRBD1 (5 bases). The length of the CDR3 is 14 residues. Germline lookup yields CDR1 SEHNR and CDR2 FQNEAQ (reference sequence). V lost 6 bases, J lost 10 bases, and 16 bases lay in between.

V is TRBV27 and J is TRBJ1-4; TRBD1 might be the D (5 bases). Trimming stripped 5 bases from V and 10 bases from J, with 20 bases between. CDR3 size: 15 residues. Germline V CDR1 and CDR2: MNHEY, SMNVEV (reference sequence). This CDR3 reads CASSPQAPQGSKLFF. DNA for the CDR3: TGTGCCAGCAGTCCACAGGCACCCCAAGGGTCAAAACTGTTTTTT.

This clone was counted only a few times. This sequence joins TRBV19 and TRBJ2-5; TRBD1 agrees at 7 bases. The CDR3 is 14 amino acids. V trimming: 4 bases; J trimming: 1 base; junction bases outside the gene matches: 3. Germline CDR1 is LNHDA and CDR2 is SQIVND (reference sequence). CDR3 in DNA: TGTGCCAGTAGTAATGACAGGGCCCAAGAGACCCAGTACTTC. It encodes CASSNDRAQETQYF.

The chain has TRBV6-6 and TRBJ1-5; D call uncertain. Germline V gives CDR1 MNHNY, CDR2 SVGAGI (reference sequence). This CDR3 comprises 13 residues. Trimming shortened V by 7 bases and J by 8 bases, and 15 bases separated the two germline ends. The CDR3 region is CASTSLYSKPQHF. The CDR3 region has the DNA TGTGCCAGCACCTCCCTATACAGTAAGCCCCAGCATTTT.

The chain couples TRBV6-5 to TRBJ2-4, with D maybe TRBD2 (5 bases). Germline V CDR1 and CDR2: MNHEY, SVGAGI. The CDR3 spans 14 residues. The V gene lost 3 bases and the J gene lost 8 bases, with 14 bases spanning the gap. This chain's CDR3 is CASSYIGREDIQYF. The CDR3 DNA follows: TGTGCCAGCAGTTATATTGGACGGGAAGACATTCAGTACTTC.

V usage is TRBV5-1 and J usage is TRBJ2-3; no definite D call. The V gene lost 5 bases and the J gene lost 2 bases, with 12 bases spanning the gap. CDR1 is SGHRS and CDR2 is YFSETQ in the germline V gene. The CDR3 is made up of 14 amino acids. CDR3 region: CASRVSLHTDTQYF. CDR3 sequence (DNA): TGCGCCAGCAGGGTATCACTTCACACAGATACGCAGTATTTT.

The table lists this clone with a few counts. The chain links TRBV5-1 to TRBJ1-5, with D tentatively TRBD1 (6 bases). The V gene lost 0 bases and the J gene lost 7 bases, with 11 bases spanning the gap. From germline, CDR1 is SGHRS and CDR2 YFSETQ. The CDR3 is 14 amino acids. CDR3 nucleotides: TGCGCCAGCAGCTTGGGAGGGGGTATCCAGCCCCAGCATTTT. Its translation is CASSLGGGIQPQHF.

The CDR3 reads CSVEPRRSNYGYTF. The CDR3 DNA sequence: TGCAGCGTTGAACCTCGGAGGAGTAACTATGGCTACACCTTC. The chain carries TRBV29-1 and TRBJ1-2, with D unresolved. Germline loops: CDR1 SQVTM, CDR2 ANQGSEA. The length of the CDR3 is 14 residues. V was shortened by 2 bases and J by 1 base, with 11 bases between the two germline ends.

V and J are TRBV30 and TRBJ1-4; tentative D call: TRBD1 (6 bases). The CDR3 sequence is 13 residues long. V lost 4 bases to trimming and J lost 3 bases, with 9 bases between them. Germline CDR1 is GTSNPN and CDR2 is SVGIG (reference sequence). Here the CDR3 reads CAWKGGSNEKLFF. The CDR3, as DNA: TGTGCCTGGAAAGGGGGATCTAATGAAAAACTGTTTTTT.

The V call is TRBV14, the J call TRBJ2-7; possible D gene TRBD1, 5 bases. V shed 5 bases and J shed 6 bases, with 20 bases lying between them. The CDR3 is made up of 15 amino acids. Germline lookup yields CDR1 SGHDN and CDR2 FVKESK. CDR3 region: CASSTTGQLDPEQYF. CDR3 nucleotide sequence: TGTGCCAGCAGCACTACAGGACAACTGGACCCCGAGCAGTACTTC.

As for this clone: In the same sample, other DNA sequences code for this CDR3. The chain combines TRBV3-1 (or the pseudogene TRBV3-2) with TRBJ1-3; D unresolved. The germline gives CDR1 LGHDT, CDR2 YNNKEL (reference sequence). The ends were cut back, 4 bases at V and 0 bases at J, with 7 bases in the middle. The CDR3 covers 14 residues. CDR3: CASSLPSSGNTIYF. The DNA of the CDR3 is TGTGCCAGCAGCCTGCCGAGCTCTGGAAACACCATATATTTT.

The CDR3 is CASSTRTTNTGELFF. DNA for the CDR3: TGTGCCAGCAGCACTCGCACCACGAACACCGGGGAGCTGTTTTTT. The chain employs TRBV9 and TRBJ2-2; D gene uncertain. V shed 4 bases and J shed 0 bases, with 10 bases lying between them. There are 15 residues in the CDR3. Germline lookup yields CDR1 SGDLS and CDR2 YYNGEE.

V usage is TRBV5-6 and J usage is TRBJ1-1; D uncertain. Trimming stripped 4 bases from V and 0 bases from J, with 13 bases between. Germline V lookup: CDR1 SGHDT, CDR2 YYEEEE. There are 15 residues in the CDR3. The CDR3 spells CASSPSLPMNTEAFF. The CDR3 coding sequence is TGTGCCAGCAGCCCTTCACTTCCTATGAACACTGAAGCTTTCTTT.

This chain links TRBV19 with TRBJ2-5; 7 bases fit TRBD1. Germline V gene lookup returns CDR1 LNHDA and CDR2 SQIVND (reference sequence). CDR3 length equals 15 residues. The V gene end was trimmed by 4 bases and the J gene end by 3 bases; junction bases not matched to a gene: 8. As DNA, the CDR3 is TGTGCCAGTAGTACCACCGGGACAGTGAAAGAGACCCAGTACTTC. As protein: CASSTTGTVKETQYF.

This chain joins TRBV10-3 and TRBJ2-7; 7 bases match TRBD1. After removal of 6 bases from V and 4 bases from J, the junction contained 6 bases not matched to a gene. Per the germline V gene, CDR1 is ENHRY and CDR2 is SYGVKD. The CDR3 runs 13 residues. The CDR3 nucleotides read TGTGCCATCAGCCGGACAGGCGGTTACGAGCAGTACTTC. Residues: CAISRTGGYEQYF.

CDR3 DNA sequence: TGTGCCAGTAGTATGGGAGACAGGGCGGCTCAGCCCCAGCATTTT. Its protein product is CASSMGDRAAQPQHF. The chain employs TRBV19 and TRBJ1-5; 7 positions match TRBD1. Germline CDR1 LNHDA, CDR2 SQIVND (reference sequence). V trimming: 3 bases; J trimming: 6 bases; junction bases outside the gene matches: 8. CDR3 length: 15 residues.

The chain recombines TRBV5-4 with TRBJ2-1; 7 bases line up with TRBD1. The V segment lost 0 bases and the J segment 4 bases; nucleotides outside the gene matches: 4. Germline values: CDR1 SGHNT, CDR2 YYREEE (reference sequence). This CDR3 comprises 15 residues. The DNA of the CDR3 is TGTGCCAGCAGCTTGGTTCCAGGGGGATACAATGAGCAGTTCTTC. Protein: CASSLVPGGYNEQFF.